This T cell receptor (beta chain) came from a study of control samples from healthy donors and cancer patients. The CDR3 runs 15 residues. Per the germline V gene, CDR1 is SGHTA and CDR2 is FQGNSA. Trimming removed 2 bases at V and 4 bases at J, with 15 bases between. Generated by immunoSEQ multiplex PCR, the TCRdb table keeps only in-frame clones and is missing some. This sample has about 54,000 clones, with 95% to 97% found just once. Sequenced sample: blood. The J gene is TRBJ2-7, the V gene TRBV7-2; TRBD1 might be the D (5 bases). The TCR sequence derives from a woman aged 25 to 39 in good health. CDR3 nucleotides: TGTGCCAGCAGCTTACAGGGTTTGCAAACATACGAGCAGTACTTC. It translates to CASSLQGLQTYEQYF.